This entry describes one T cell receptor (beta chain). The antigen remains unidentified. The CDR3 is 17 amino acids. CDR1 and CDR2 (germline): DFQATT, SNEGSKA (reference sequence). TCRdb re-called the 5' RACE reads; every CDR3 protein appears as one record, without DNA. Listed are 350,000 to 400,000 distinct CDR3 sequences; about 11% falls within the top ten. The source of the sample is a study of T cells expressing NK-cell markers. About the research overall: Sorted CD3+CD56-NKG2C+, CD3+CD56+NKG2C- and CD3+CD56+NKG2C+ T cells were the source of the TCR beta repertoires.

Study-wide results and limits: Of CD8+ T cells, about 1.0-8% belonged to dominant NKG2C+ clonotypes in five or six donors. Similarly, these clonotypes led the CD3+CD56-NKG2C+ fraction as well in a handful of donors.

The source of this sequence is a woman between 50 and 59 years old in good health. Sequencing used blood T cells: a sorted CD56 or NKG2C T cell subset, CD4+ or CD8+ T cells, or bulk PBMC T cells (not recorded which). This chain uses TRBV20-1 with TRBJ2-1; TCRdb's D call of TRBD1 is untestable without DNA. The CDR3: CSARDGSPTSLYNEQFF.